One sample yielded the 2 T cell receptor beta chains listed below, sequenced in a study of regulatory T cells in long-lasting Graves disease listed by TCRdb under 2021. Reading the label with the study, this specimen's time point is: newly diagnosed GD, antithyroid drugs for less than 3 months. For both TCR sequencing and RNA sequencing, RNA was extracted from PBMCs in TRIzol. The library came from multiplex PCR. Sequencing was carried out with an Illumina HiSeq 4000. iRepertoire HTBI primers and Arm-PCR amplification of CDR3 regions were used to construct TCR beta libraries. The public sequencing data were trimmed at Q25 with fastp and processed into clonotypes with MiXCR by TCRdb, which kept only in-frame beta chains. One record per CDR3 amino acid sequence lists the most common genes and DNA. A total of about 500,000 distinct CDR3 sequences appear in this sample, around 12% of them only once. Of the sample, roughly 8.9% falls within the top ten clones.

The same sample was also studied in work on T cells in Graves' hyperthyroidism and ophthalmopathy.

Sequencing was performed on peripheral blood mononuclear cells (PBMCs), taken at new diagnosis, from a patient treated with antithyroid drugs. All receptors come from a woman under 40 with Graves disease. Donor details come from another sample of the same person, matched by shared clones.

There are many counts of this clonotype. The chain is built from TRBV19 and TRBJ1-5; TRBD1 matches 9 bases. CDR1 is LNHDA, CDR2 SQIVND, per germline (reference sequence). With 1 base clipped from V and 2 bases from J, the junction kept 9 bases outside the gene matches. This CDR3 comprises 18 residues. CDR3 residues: CASSIGTGAGLGNQPQHF. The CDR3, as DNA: TGTGCCAGTAGTATAGGGACAGGGGCGGGTTTAGGCAATCAGCCCCAGCATTTT.

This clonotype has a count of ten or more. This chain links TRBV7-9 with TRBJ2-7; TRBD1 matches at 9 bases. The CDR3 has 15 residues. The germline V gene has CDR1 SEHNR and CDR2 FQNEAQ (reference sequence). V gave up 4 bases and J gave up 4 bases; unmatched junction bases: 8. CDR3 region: CASSSVGTGIYEQYF. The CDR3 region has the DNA TGTGCCAGCAGCTCGGTGGGGACAGGGATATACGAGCAGTACTTC.